Below are 19 T cell receptor beta chains sequenced from a single sample in a study of blood T cell repertoires in COVID-19. Sequencing used immunoSEQ multiplex PCR; TCRdb keeps in-frame clones, though not all of them. The sample shows fewer than 250,000 clones, roughly 88% of them seen only once. Input material: peripheral blood. These receptors originate from a woman aged 80 or over with COVID-19, enrolled during active disease.

V gene TRBV15 combines with J gene TRBJ1-1, with D tentatively TRBD1 (6 bases). Germline loops: CDR1 LNHNV, CDR2 YYDKDF (reference sequence). Trimming cost V 0 bases and J 4 bases, with 9 bases left between them. CDR3 length: 14 amino acids. In DNA, the CDR3 is TGTGCCACCAGCAGAGATCGACAGGCCACTGAAGCTTTCTTT. Protein sequence: CATSRDRQATEAFF.

The J gene is TRBJ1-1, the V gene TRBV6-5, with 8 positions matching TRBD1. Unmatched junction bases numbered 7, after V lost 6 bases and J lost 7 bases. The CDR3 sequence is 13 residues long. Germline assignment: CDR1 MNHEY and CDR2 SVGAGI. DNA for the CDR3: TGTGCCAGCAGGCGGGACAGGTTGGATGAAGCTTTCTTT. It encodes CASRRDRLDEAFF.

This clone was observed a single time. The chain links TRBV12-3 or TRBV12-4 to TRBJ1-1, with TRBD1 matching over 7 bases. J gave up 11 bases and V 2 bases, and 5 bases lay outside the gene matches. The CDR3 length is 12 residues. The CDR3 region is CASSLWQGEAFF. The DNA for the CDR3 is TGTGCCAGCAGTTTATGGCAGGGGGAGGCTTTCTTT.

This sequence joins TRBV2 and TRBJ2-7; TRBD2 matches at 8 bases. Germline assignment: CDR1 SNHLY and CDR2 FYNNEI. With V trimmed by 6 bases and J by 7 bases, 8 bases remained unmatched. This CDR3 is 13 amino acids long. Here the CDR3 DNA reads TGTGCCAGCAGCGCGGGACTAGAGCGGGAGCAGTACGTC. The encoded protein is CASSAGLEREQYV.

This chain uses TRBV5-4 with TRBJ1-2; 9 nucleotides align to TRBD1. The germline gives CDR1 SGHNT, CDR2 YYREEE (reference sequence). The CDR3 has 13 amino acids. The J segment lost 6 bases and the V segment lost 3 bases, leaving 3 bases of the junction unmatched. The CDR3 DNA reads TGTGCCAGCAGCTCGGGACAGGGTAATGGCTACACCTTC. Protein sequence: CASSSGQGNGYTF.

The rearrangement joins TRBV5-5 to TRBJ2-1; the match to TRBD2 covers 12 bases. The germline gives CDR1 SGHKS, CDR2 YYEKEE (reference sequence). V lost 0 bases and J lost 8; bases outside the gene matches: 9. The CDR3 runs 17 residues. The DNA for the CDR3 is TGTGCCAGCAGCTTGGTCCCCTCTAGCGGGGGGGCCTATGAGCAGTTCTTC. Its protein is CASSLVPSSGGAYEQFF.

The V and J genes are TRBV28 and TRBJ1-4; possibly TRBD1 for D (5 bases). CDR1 and CDR2 from the germline V gene are MDHEN and SYDVKM. This CDR3 has 15 residues. Between the trimmed V and J ends, which lost 7 bases and 4 bases, there was a span of 16 bases. The CDR3 sequence is CASTGGTRSNEKLFF. The CDR3 DNA reads TGTGCCAGCACCGGGGGGACCCGGAGTAATGAAAAACTGTTTTTT.

This clone was detected a few times. This rearrangement joins TRBV7-9 to TRBJ2-2; D perhaps matches TRBD2 (5 bases). Germline assignment: CDR1 SEHNR and CDR2 FQNEAQ (reference sequence). The V gene lost 4 bases and the J gene lost 4 bases, with 16 bases spanning the gap. The CDR3 is made up of 16 amino acids. The CDR3 loop is CASSSPGITPTGELFF. In DNA, the CDR3 is TGTGCCAGCAGCTCCCCCGGGATCACGCCCACCGGGGAGCTGTTTTTT.

The chain links TRBV3-1 (or the pseudogene TRBV3-2) to TRBJ1-3; 10 nucleotides match TRBD1. From germline, CDR1 is LGHDT and CDR2 YNNKEL (reference sequence). CDR3 length: 19 residues. Trimming cost V 7 bases and J 4 bases; bases outside gene matches: 19. The CDR3 region has the DNA TGTGCCAGCACCCGAGGAGGAGCCGGGACAGGGGTTTCCGGAAACACCATATATTTT. Translated: CASTRGGAGTGVSGNTIYF.

The J gene is TRBJ2-3, the V gene TRBV18, with 7 bases lining up with TRBD2. The CDR3 runs to 14 residues. Germline loops: CDR1 KGHSH, CDR2 LQKENI. The trim removed 3 bases at V and 3 bases at J, leaving 3 bases unmatched. CDR3 sequence (DNA): TGTGCCAGCTCACCCCGACTAGCAACAGATACGCAGTATTTT. Protein product: CASSPRLATDTQYF.

DNA of the CDR3: TGCGCCAGCAGCTTGCCTGGGACAGCTGACACCGGGGAGCTGTTTTTT. Translation gives CASSLPGTADTGELFF. The chain has TRBV5-1 and TRBJ2-2; 7 bases line up with TRBD1. This CDR3 is built from 16 residues. Germline V gene sequence: CDR1 SGHRS, CDR2 YFSETQ. With 1 base clipped from V and 3 bases from J, the junction kept 6 bases outside the gene matches.

A single count supports this clone. The chain employs TRBV28 and TRBJ2-3, with TRBD1 matching 9 bases. This CDR3 has 15 amino acids. CDR1 is MDHEN, CDR2 SYDVKM, per germline. J was trimmed by 5 bases and V by 6 bases; bases with no gene match: 9. This CDR3 is CASSKGGQGVDTQYF. The CDR3 DNA follows: TGTGCCAGCAGCAAGGGGGGACAGGGAGTAGATACGCAGTATTTT. The full variable domain, completed using reference TRBV28 and TRBJ2-3, is DVKVTQSSRYLVKRTGEKVFLECVQDMDHENMFWYRQDPGLGLRLIYFSYDVKMKEKGDIPEGYSVSREKKERFSLILESASTNQTSMYLCASSKGGQGVDTQYFGPGTRLTVL.

The V call is TRBV15, the J call TRBJ2-3; D call uncertain. Germline lookup yields CDR1 LNHNV and CDR2 YYDKDF (reference sequence). Trimming shortened V by 3 bases and J by 2 bases, and 15 bases separated the two germline ends. This CDR3 is built from 16 residues. This CDR3 reads CATSSPALTTTDTQYF. CDR3 nucleotides: TGTGCCACCAGCAGTCCCGCACTAACAACCACAGATACGCAGTATTTT.

This clone was detected only a few times. The rearrangement uses TRBV27 and TRBJ1-6; TRBD1 is a possible D gene (6 bases). CDR3 size: 16 residues. V lost 6 bases to trimming and J lost 9 bases, with 21 bases between them. Looked up from germline, CDR1 is MNHEY and CDR2 is SMNVEV (reference sequence). CDR3 in amino acids: CASSPTGQLNLSPLHF. The DNA of the CDR3 is TGTGCCAGCAGCCCTACTGGACAGCTAAACCTTTCACCCCTCCACTTT.

The CDR3 nucleotides are TGTGCCAGCAGTGGGACAGATAGCAATCAGCCCCAGCATTTT. It is translated as CASSGTDSNQPQHF. This rearrangement joins TRBV3-1 (or the pseudogene TRBV3-2) to TRBJ1-5; 7 nucleotides line up with TRBD1. Germline V CDR1 and CDR2: LGHDT, YNNKEL (reference sequence). CDR3 length: 14 residues. The V gene end was trimmed by 6 bases and the J gene end by 0 bases; junction bases not matched to a gene: 2.

The chain combines TRBV7-2 with TRBJ2-5, with TRBD2 identical over 13 bases. The V gene's germline CDR1 is SGHTA and CDR2 FQGNSA. The CDR3 totals 14 residues. V was pared by 6 bases and J by 5 bases, with 3 bases of the junction left unmatched. CDR3 amino acids: CASRKGLAGETQYF. Here the CDR3 DNA reads TGTGCCAGCAGAAAGGGACTAGCGGGGGAGACCCAGTACTTC.

The rearrangement links TRBV11-2 to TRBJ2-3, with 9 bases lining up with TRBD2. Trimming took 1 base from V and 5 from J; bases not matched to a gene: 10. The V gene's germline CDR1 is SGHAT and CDR2 FQNNGV. This CDR3 is built from 17 residues. CDR3 residues: CASSLGGSGGPGDTQYF. The CDR3 nucleotides read TGTGCCAGCAGCTTAGGGGGTAGCGGGGGCCCCGGAGATACGCAGTATTTT.

The J gene is TRBJ2-5, the V gene TRBV6-6; 10 nucleotides line up with TRBD2. Germline-derived CDR1 and CDR2 are MNHNY and SVGAGI (reference sequence). There are 16 residues in the CDR3. V lost 0 bases to trimming and J lost 5 bases; unmatched junction nucleotides: 6. CDR3 amino acids: CASSYSSGGAGETQYF. CDR3 sequence (DNA): TGTGCCAGCAGTTACTCGAGCGGGGGGGCCGGGGAGACCCAGTACTTC.

This clone was observed once. This sequence joins TRBV4-1 and TRBJ1-2; TRBD1 agrees at 10 bases. After removal of 4 bases from V and 7 bases from J, the junction contained 3 bases not matched to a gene. The CDR3 contains 13 residues. Germline V gene lookup returns CDR1 MGHRA and CDR2 YSYEKL. CDR3 protein: CASSPTGGRGYTF. The CDR3 coding sequence is TGCGCCAGCAGCCCGACAGGGGGCCGTGGCTACACCTTC.